The T cell receptor beta chain described here comes from a study of T-cell memory formation after mild COVID-19. Notes on the study in general: CD4+ bias marked clones expanding day 15 to 37, unlike balanced contracting clones. Confirmation of SARS-CoV-2 specificity was lacking for second-wave clones peaking day 37.

This clonotype came up a few times. The target antigen is unknown. A single record per CDR3 protein comes from TCRdb applying MiXCR to the 5' RACE reads. This table has approximately 500,000 distinct CDR3 sequences, around a quarter appearing once. Germline V gene sequence: CDR1 SEHNR, CDR2 FQNEAQ (reference sequence). CDR3 length: 17 amino acids. The V gene lost 4 bases and the J gene lost 6 bases, with 22 bases spanning the gap. The clonotype originates from an adult woman who had mild COVID-19 (a few samples of this study predate the infection). Cell type and time point are not known. Sequenced material: PBMCs or a T cell subset sorted from them (not recorded which). This chain links TRBV7-9 with TRBJ2-1, with D perhaps matching TRBD1 or TRBD2 (5 bases each). The CDR3 loop reads CASSSSGTVANINEQFF. The CDR3 nucleotides are TGTGCCAGCAGCTCATCCGGGACCGTAGCAAATATCAATGAGCAGTTCTTC.